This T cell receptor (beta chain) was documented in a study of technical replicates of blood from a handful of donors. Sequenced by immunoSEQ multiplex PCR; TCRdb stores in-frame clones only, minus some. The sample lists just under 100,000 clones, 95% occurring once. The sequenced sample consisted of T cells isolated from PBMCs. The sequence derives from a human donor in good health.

The CDR3 sequence is CASRTSGRDSYEQYF. The CDR3 nucleotides read TGTGCCAGCAGGACCTCTGGACGGGACTCCTACGAGCAGTACTTC. V is TRBV28 and J is TRBJ2-7; D might be TRBD2 (5 bases). Trimming shortened V by 6 bases and J by 0 bases, and 15 bases separated the two germline ends. Germline CDR1 is MDHEN and CDR2 is SYDVKM. The CDR3 covers 15 residues. The full variable domain, completed using reference TRBV28 and TRBJ2-7, is DVKVTQSSRYLVKRTGEKVFLECVQDMDHENMFWYRQDPGLGLRLIYFSYDVKMKEKGDIPEGYSVSREKKERFSLILESASTNQTSMYLCASRTSGRDSYEQYFGPGTRLTVT.